These 14 T cell receptor beta chains were all obtained from the same sample, sequenced in a study of blood T cell repertoires in COVID-19. Clones were sequenced by immunoSEQ multiplex PCR, and TCRdb holds only the in-frame ones, with some missing. The data contain 230,000 or so clones, about 85% of them singletons. What was sequenced was PBMCs or T cells enriched from blood (not recorded which). The receptors originated from a woman in her 30s who had recovered from COVID-19.

The chain carries TRBV6-5 and TRBJ1-2, with D possibly TRBD1 on 5 matching bases. The CDR3 covers 16 residues. Germline V gene data show CDR1 as MNHEY and CDR2 as SVGAGI. Trimming cost V 3 bases and J 5 bases, with 19 bases left between them. CDR3 DNA: TGTGCCAGCAGTTATAATCCGGACAAACCCCTTTATGGCTACACCTTC. Translation: CASSYNPDKPLYGYTF.

This chain joins TRBV9 and TRBJ1-5, with D possibly being TRBD1 (6 bases). Trimming took 5 bases from V and 5 from J, leaving 17 bases between them. Germline assignment: CDR1 SGDLS and CDR2 YYNGEE. The CDR3 runs to 15 residues. CDR3: CASSLGQGRDQPQHF. The DNA of the CDR3 is TGTGCCAGCAGTTTGGGCCAGGGGCGGGATCAGCCCCAGCATTTT.

This chain uses TRBV4-3 with TRBJ2-3; 12 nucleotides match TRBD2. Germline V gene data show CDR1 as LGHNA and CDR2 as YSLEER. This CDR3 comprises 16 residues. The J segment lost 2 bases and the V segment lost 4 bases, leaving 4 bases of the junction unmatched. The CDR3 nucleotides are TGCGCCAGCAGCCGTACTAGCGGGGGGTACACAGATACGCAGTATTTT. This gives the protein CASSRTSGGYTDTQYF.

This clone appeared once. The chain is built from TRBV6-1 and TRBJ1-5, with D hard to call. The V and J ends lost 4 bases and 3 bases respectively, with 16 bases between them. From germline, CDR1 is MNHNS and CDR2 SASEGT. The CDR3 has 16 amino acids. The CDR3, as DNA: TGTGCCAGCAGTGGATGGATGGACGGGAACAATCAGCCCCAGCATTTT. Translated: CASSGWMDGNNQPQHF.

The chain joins TRBV7-3 to TRBJ2-5; possible D gene TRBD2, 7 bases. V lost 1 base, J lost 4 bases, and 10 bases lay in between. Germline assignment: CDR1 SGHTA and CDR2 FQGTGA. The CDR3 extends over 14 amino acids. The CDR3 here is CASSLMGGGETQYF. Here the CDR3 DNA reads TGTGCCAGCAGCTTAATGGGAGGGGGAGAGACCCAGTACTTC.

This chain connects TRBV7-2 to TRBJ2-1; 7 positions match TRBD1. Trimming cost V 2 bases and J 8 bases; bases outside gene matches: 3. The CDR3 runs 13 residues. In germline, CDR1 is SGHTA, CDR2 FQGNSA. The CDR3 sequence is CASSLTQGDEQFF. CDR3 nucleotides: TGTGCCAGCAGCTTAACCCAGGGGGATGAGCAGTTCTTC.

This clone occurred once. CDR3: CASELRRRGPNTGELFF. CDR3 sequence (DNA): TGTGCCAGCGAGCTTAGGCGAAGGGGCCCGAACACCGGGGAGCTGTTTTTT. The chain uses TRBV7-8 and TRBJ2-2; tentative D call: TRBD1 (5 bases). V lost 8 bases and J lost 0, with 19 bases in between. CDR1 SGHVS and CDR2 FQNEAQ come from the germline V gene. The CDR3 runs to 17 residues.

The chain combines TRBV7-2 with TRBJ1-6, with a weak D call TRBD1 (6 bases). Trimming shortened V by 2 bases and J by 8 bases, and 16 bases separated the two germline ends. Germline lookup yields CDR1 SGHTA and CDR2 FQGNSA. The CDR3 consists of 16 residues. CDR3 loop: CASSLRGRGGDSPLHF. CDR3 nucleotides: TGTGCCAGCAGCTTAAGGGGCAGGGGAGGGGATTCACCCCTCCACTTT.

This clone was detected once. The genes are TRBV7-2 and TRBJ2-5, with no clear D. This CDR3 spans 13 amino acids. Germline V gene sequence: CDR1 SGHTA, CDR2 FQGNSA. The V end was cut by 8 bases, the J end by 2 bases, with 12 bases between. The CDR3 nucleotides are TGTGCCAGCGCGAGAAGCTCGCAAGAGACCCAGTACTTC. Translating it yields CASARSSQETQYF.

This sequence joins TRBV27 and TRBJ2-1, with a tentative D call TRBD2 (7 bases). The CDR3 loop spans 16 amino acids. Germline lookup yields CDR1 MNHEY and CDR2 SMNVEV (reference sequence). V lost 4 bases and J lost 6, with 19 bases in between. The CDR3 nucleotides are TGTGCCAGCAGTTCCCCGTTTTCGGGGGGCCGCAATGAGCAGTTCTTC. Translation gives CASSSPFSGGRNEQFF.

This clone has only one observation. The rearrangement uses TRBV14 and TRBJ2-6; the D is unclear. Between the trimmed V and J ends, which lost 1 base and 1 base, there was a span of 8 bases. This CDR3 has 16 residues. From germline, CDR1 is SGHDN and CDR2 FVKESK. The CDR3 region has the DNA TGTGCCAGCAGCCAAGTACCCAGGTCTGGGGCCAACGTCCTGACTTTC. It encodes CASSQVPRSGANVLTF.

CDR3 sequence reads: CASSHKQIGGVYEQYF. CDR3 nucleotide sequence: TGTGCCAGCAGCCACAAGCAAATCGGGGGGGTCTACGAGCAGTACTTC. This chain connects TRBV3-1 (or the pseudogene TRBV3-2) to TRBJ2-7, with 8 bases identical to TRBD2. Germline values: CDR1 LGHDT, CDR2 YNNKEL (reference sequence). The CDR3 consists of 16 residues. J gave up 3 bases and V 3 bases, and 10 bases lay outside the gene matches.

This clone was counted between two and nine times. This chain joins TRBV9 and TRBJ1-4, with 7 nucleotides matching TRBD1. J lost 6 bases, V lost 0 bases, and 5 bases had no gene match. The CDR3 has 15 residues. From germline, CDR1 is SGDLS and CDR2 YYNGEE. The CDR3 spells CASSVEGGSYEKLFF. In DNA form, the CDR3 reads TGTGCCAGCAGCGTAGAAGGGGGCTCTTATGAAAAACTGTTTTTT.

This rearrangement joins TRBV9 to TRBJ1-4, with 12 bases lining up with TRBD1. Per the germline V gene, CDR1 is SGDLS and CDR2 is YYNGEE. CDR3 length: 18 residues. The trim removed 0 bases at V and 7 bases at J, leaving 10 bases unmatched. CDR3 residues: CASSVAGDRGRLGEKLFF. In nucleotides, the CDR3 is TGTGCCAGCAGCGTAGCTGGGGACAGGGGGCGCTTGGGTGAAAAACTGTTTTTT.